This TCR beta chain was found in a study of cytomegalovirus exposure and HLA in healthy donors. With 60 Vbeta and 13 Jbeta primers, the PCR was carried out. Sequencing was performed with immunoSEQ multiplex PCR; in TCRdb, only in-frame clones are kept and a portion is missing. This table has 150,000 to 200,000 clones, over 70% appearing once. The germline gives CDR1 SGDLS, CDR2 YYNGEE. V gave up 0 bases and J gave up 1 base, with 5 bases separating them. CDR3 length: 14 amino acids. J is TRBJ2-1 and V is TRBV9, with a possible D match to TRBD2 (5 bases). This receptor was taken from a woman in her twenties or thirties in good health and CMV-seropositive. The specimen sequenced was PBMCs. The CDR3 reads CASSVGGSYNEQFF. CDR3 bases: TGTGCCAGCAGCGTAGGCGGGTCCTACAATGAGCAGTTCTTC.